This T cell receptor beta chain came from a study of T cells after yellow fever vaccination. V was shortened by 2 bases and J by 5 bases, with 7 bases between the two germline ends. Germline V lookup: CDR1 GTSNPN, CDR2 SVGIG (reference sequence). The CDR3 loop spans 12 amino acids. One entry per CDR3 protein results from TCRdb running MiXCR on the 5' RACE reads. This table holds 150,000 to 200,000 distinct CDR3 sequences, under 7.5% found once. This chain joins TRBV30 and TRBJ1-5; possibly TRBD1 for D (5 bases). This clonotype was obtained from a man between 18 and 35 years old who received the YFV17D yellow fever vaccine. The sequenced sample was CD4+ T cells sorted from PBMCs, obtained 5 to 6 days after the first yellow fever vaccination. The DNA for the CDR3 is TGTGCCTGGAGTCCGGGGGATCAGCCCCAGCATTTT. Its protein product is CAWSPGDQPQHF. Complete variable domain (other parts from reference TRBV30 and TRBJ1-5): SQTIHQWPATLVQPVGSPLSLECTVEGTSNPNLYWYRQAAGRGLQLLFYSVGIGQISSEVPQNLSASRPQDRQFILSSKKLLLSDSGFYLCAWSPGDQPQHFGDGTRLSIL.